The following is a T cell receptor beta chain sequence with its context. The antigen remains undetermined. This record comes from a study of beta chain features in type 1 diabetes. General study points: For patients, the naive, central memory and Treg TCRB repertoires appeared more alike than for healthy donors. In all four CD4+ subsets, TCRB CDR3 length was significantly, moderately reduced in type 1 diabetes. Fewer junction insertions and more nucleotide deletions appeared in type 1 diabetes patients.

Via CD45RO/CCR7/CD25/CD127/CD95/CD27, cells of the CD4+ naive, central memory, regulatory and stem cell-like memory subsets were sorted. Sorting produced populations that all topped 98% purity. Per the germline V gene, CDR1 is MDHEN and CDR2 is SYDVKM. The CDR3 is made up of 13 amino acids. TCRB transcripts that were expressed got sequenced, as all of the isolated RNA had been reverse transcribed. Sequenced by immunoSEQ multiplex PCR; TCRdb stores in-frame clones only, minus some. Of roughly 290,000 clones in the sample, over 12% were seen once. The clonotype was recovered from a man aged 18 to 29 with type 1 diabetes. The V call is TRBV28, the J call TRBJ2-5; D is unclear. Material for sequencing was naive CD4+ T cells from blood. CDR3 sequence reads: CALTAAAQETQYF. CDR3 nucleotide sequence: TGTGCACTTACCGCGGCTGCTCAAGAGACCCAGTACTTC.